This passage covers 27 T cell receptor beta chains from one sample sequenced in a study of blood T cell repertoires in COVID-19. The protocol was immunoSEQ multiplex PCR, while the TCRdb copy is restricted to in-frame clones and leaves out a portion. The table lists 150,000 to 180,000 clones, around 90% of them singletons, with around 0.55% in the top ten. The specimen was peripheral blood. The receptors were sampled from a man aged 50-59 years with acute or convalescent COVID-19.

CDR3 sequence reads: CASSLDGNYYEQYF. CDR3 DNA sequence: TGCGCCAGCAGCCTGGACGGCAACTACTACGAGCAGTACTTC. The V and J genes are TRBV5-1 and TRBJ2-7; D is undetermined. Germline assignment: CDR1 SGHRS and CDR2 YFSETQ. The CDR3 is 14 amino acids. V shed 4 bases and J shed 3 bases, with 14 bases lying between them.

The rearrangement joins TRBV9 to TRBJ1-2; D call uncertain. This CDR3 is 12 amino acids long. V lost 4 bases to trimming and J lost 3 bases, with 7 bases between them. Germline CDR1 and CDR2: SGDLS and YYNGEE. The CDR3 loop is CASSSGDYGYTF. CDR3 DNA: TGTGCCAGCAGCAGCGGGGACTATGGCTACACCTTC.

CDR3 nucleotide sequence: TGTGCCAGCGAGGACAGGGGAGGGACGAATGAGCAGTTCTTC. It codes for CASEDRGGTNEQFF. This chain joins TRBV9 and TRBJ2-1, with 9 bases that match TRBD1. V gave up 7 bases and J gave up 7 bases; unmatched junction bases: 9. The CDR3 totals 14 residues. The germline V gene has CDR1 SGDLS and CDR2 YYNGEE.

In DNA form, the CDR3 reads TGTGCTAGTGGTTTGGGGACAGTGAACACTGAAGCTTTCTTT. It yields the protein CASGLGTVNTEAFF. The chain has TRBV12-5 and TRBJ1-1; D possibly corresponds to TRBD1 (6 bases). CDR1 and CDR2 (germline): LGHNT, FRNRAP. Trimming took 1 base from V and 0 from J, leaving 6 bases between them. This CDR3 comprises 14 residues.

This rearrangement joins TRBV30 to TRBJ1-3; unclear D gene. Trimming removed 6 bases at V and 4 bases at J, with 13 bases between. The CDR3 is 13 amino acids. Germline V gene lookup returns CDR1 GTSNPN and CDR2 SVGIG (reference sequence). The CDR3 bases are TGTGCCTGCGAGTTACAGCAAGGAAACACCATATATTTT. Its protein product is CACELQQGNTIYF.

The J gene is TRBJ2-5, the V gene TRBV5-1; maybe TRBD2 (5 bases). Germline V gene sequence: CDR1 SGHRS, CDR2 YFSETQ. This CDR3 is 15 amino acids long. V was shortened by 1 base and J by 7 bases, with 17 bases between the two germline ends. The CDR3 nucleotides are TGCGCCAGCAGCTTGAGCGGCGGTTCTAAAGGGACCCAGTACTTC. This translates into CASSLSGGSKGTQYF. The full variable domain, with the rest looked up from reference TRBV5-1 and TRBJ2-5, is KAGVTQTPRYLIKTRGQQVTLSCSPISGHRSVSWYQQTPGQGLQFLFEYFSETQRNKGNFPGRFSGRQFSNSRSEMNVSTLELGDSALYLCASSLSGGSKGTQYFGPGTRLLVL.

This clone was seen only once. The rearrangement links TRBV2 to TRBJ2-7; 9 nucleotides align to TRBD1. With 4 bases clipped from V and 7 bases from J, the junction kept 11 bases outside the gene matches. CDR1 is SNHLY, CDR2 FYNNEI, per germline. There are 15 residues in the CDR3. Written as DNA, the CDR3 is TGTGCCAGCAGTGTATATCGGACAGGGGCTCAGGAGCAGTACTTC. Translation gives CASSVYRTGAQEQYF. Full variable domain (remainder filled in from reference TRBV2 and TRBJ2-7): EPEVTQTPSHQVTQMGQEVILRCVPISNHLYFYWYRQILGQKVEFLVSFYNNEISEKSEIFDDQFSVERPDGSNFTLKIRSTKLEDSAMYFCASSVYRTGAQEQYFGPGTRLTVT.

V usage is TRBV19 and J usage is TRBJ2-1; TRBD2 agrees at 9 bases. V lost 5 bases, J lost 9 bases, and 8 bases stayed unmatched. CDR3 length equals 14 residues. The germline V gene encodes CDR1 LNHDA and CDR2 SQIVND (reference sequence). CDR3 DNA sequence: TGTGCCAGTAGTTTTGCGGGGGGGCTGGGTGAGCAGTTCTTC. Its translation: CASSFAGGLGEQFF.

The chain uses TRBV7-3 and TRBJ1-3, with D possibly matching TRBD1 (5 bases). CDR1 SGHTA and CDR2 FQGTGA come from the germline V gene. Trimming shortened V by 5 bases and J by 2 bases, and 13 bases separated the two germline ends. This CDR3 comprises 15 residues. The chain's CDR3 is CASSPLGGPGNTIYF. CDR3 nucleotide sequence: TGTGCCAGCAGCCCTCTGGGGGGACCTGGAAACACCATATATTTT. The whole variable domain, filled in from reference TRBV7-3 and TRBJ1-3, reads GAGVSQTPSNKVTEKGKYVELRCDPISGHTALYWYRQSLGQGPEFLIYFQGTGAADDSGLPNDRFFAVRPEGSVSTLKIQRTERGDSAVYLCASSPLGGPGNTIYFGEGSWLTVV.

The chain joins TRBV7-2 to TRBJ2-2; the D gene is possibly TRBD2 (5 bases). CDR1 and CDR2 from the germline V gene are SGHTA and FQGNSA. The CDR3 has 14 residues. Trimming cost V 1 base and J 6 bases, with 9 bases left between them. CDR3 residues: CASSLGRTAGELFF. CDR3 nucleotide sequence: TGTGCCAGCAGCTTAGGGAGGACGGCCGGGGAGCTGTTTTTT.

This chain connects TRBV10-3 to TRBJ1-5; tentative D call: TRBD1 (5 bases). The V and J ends lost 6 bases and 6 bases respectively, with 12 bases between them. The CDR3 loop spans 13 amino acids. Germline loops: CDR1 ENHRY, CDR2 SYGVKD. This CDR3 is CAIRGEVGQPQHF. CDR3 nucleotides: TGTGCCATCAGAGGGGAGGTCGGTCAGCCCCAGCATTTT.

The rearrangement uses TRBV29-1 and TRBJ2-4; D is perhaps TRBD2 (5 bases). CDR1 is SQVTM and CDR2 is ANQGSEA in the germline V gene. CDR3 length: 14 amino acids. The V end was cut by 3 bases, the J end by 6 bases, with 15 bases between. The CDR3 loop reads CSVEGAPRGNIQYF. In nucleotides, the CDR3 is TGCAGCGTTGAGGGAGCCCCACGGGGAAACATTCAGTACTTC.

In its sample, this clone was seen once. The V and J genes are TRBV25-1 and TRBJ1-5; D is ambiguous. The CDR3 is made up of 14 amino acids. Trimming cost V 6 bases and J 0 bases, with 9 bases left between them. Per germline, CDR1 MGHDK and CDR2 SYGVNS. This CDR3 reads CASSAATSNQPQHF. CDR3 DNA: TGTGCCAGCAGCGCGGCAACTAGCAATCAGCCCCAGCATTTT.

A word on this clone: At one end, the junction sequence differs from germline, possibly due to a read error. The chain links TRBV7-9 to TRBJ2-7; 9 bases match TRBD2. From germline, CDR1 is SEHNR and CDR2 FQNEAQ (reference sequence). The CDR3 sequence is 14 residues long. The CDR3: CASSPGLASNEQYF. The CDR3 bases are TGTGCCAGCAGCCCGGGACTAGCCTCCAACGAGCAGTACTTC.

The chain uses TRBV19 and TRBJ2-2; D not certain. The germline V gene has CDR1 LNHDA and CDR2 SQIVND (reference sequence). The V gene lost 6 bases and the J gene lost 3 bases, with 5 bases spanning the gap. This CDR3 is 12 amino acids long. The CDR3 loop reads CASSRYTGELFF. In nucleotides, the CDR3 is TGTGCCAGTAGCCGTTACACCGGGGAGCTGTTTTTT.

This clone was recorded a few times. The chain combines TRBV5-1 with TRBJ1-5; D unclear. Trimming stripped 0 bases from V and 5 bases from J, with 6 bases between. CDR3 length equals 13 residues. Germline assignment: CDR1 SGHRS and CDR2 YFSETQ. The CDR3 is CASSLGSDQPQHF. CDR3 sequence (DNA): TGCGCCAGCAGCTTGGGCAGCGATCAGCCCCAGCATTTT.

This chain joins TRBV11-2 and TRBJ1-1; TRBD1 agrees at 9 bases. J was trimmed by 1 base and V by 5 bases; bases with no gene match: 5. Germline V lookup: CDR1 SGHAT, CDR2 FQNNGV. The CDR3 totals 15 residues. The CDR3 protein is CASSPPTGGNTEAFF. DNA of the CDR3: TGTGCCAGCAGCCCGCCGACAGGGGGGAACACTGAAGCTTTCTTT.

The chain employs TRBV28 and TRBJ1-1; D possibly corresponds to TRBD1 (6 bases). CDR1 MDHEN and CDR2 SYDVKM come from the germline V gene. This CDR3 is 15 amino acids long. Trimming shortened V by 7 bases and J by 1 base, and 16 bases separated the two germline ends. The CDR3, as DNA: TGTGCCAGCAACTACCGGGGGGGGGCGAACACTGAAGCTTTCTTT. Translation: CASNYRGGANTEAFF. The variable domain in full, completed from reference TRBV28 and TRBJ1-1, reads DVKVTQSSRYLVKRTGEKVFLECVQDMDHENMFWYRQDPGLGLRLIYFSYDVKMKEKGDIPEGYSVSREKKERFSLILESASTNQTSMYLCASNYRGGANTEAFFGQGTRLTVV.

The chain joins TRBV30 to TRBJ1-1; 7 nucleotides match TRBD1. CDR1 is GTSNPN, CDR2 SVGIG, per germline (reference sequence). J was trimmed by 6 bases and V by 1 base; bases with no gene match: 8. The CDR3 covers 14 residues. In nucleotides, the CDR3 is TGTGCCTGGAGTGGGGACAGTGGGATCCCTGAAGCTTTCTTT. Its protein product is CAWSGDSGIPEAFF.

The chain recombines TRBV27 with TRBJ2-1; D perhaps matches TRBD2 (5 bases). The V and J ends lost 5 bases and 4 bases respectively, with 12 bases between them. The CDR3 runs 14 residues. From germline, CDR1 is MNHEY and CDR2 SMNVEV (reference sequence). The CDR3 DNA is TGTGCCAGCAGTACTCAACTAGATTACAATGAGCAGTTCTTC. Its protein product is CASSTQLDYNEQFF.

V and J are TRBV2 and TRBJ1-6, with 10 bases identical to TRBD1. Germline CDR1 and CDR2: SNHLY and FYNNEI. The length of the CDR3 is 15 residues. Germline trimming cut 4 bases from V and 9 bases from J; bases unmatched to any gene: 6. CDR3 loop: CASSVGTGVSSPLHF. In nucleotides, the CDR3 is TGTGCCAGCAGTGTGGGGACAGGGGTTTCTTCACCCCTCCACTTT.

For this clone: The sample contains more than one DNA sequence encoding this CDR3. The gene calls are TRBV3-1 (or the pseudogene TRBV3-2) and TRBJ1-2; the match to TRBD1 covers 7 bases. The CDR3 has 13 residues. V shed 4 bases and J 4 bases; nucleotides not matched to a gene: 3. CDR1 is LGHDT, CDR2 YNNKEL, per germline (reference sequence). The CDR3 loop reads CASSLTGAYGYTF. CDR3 in DNA: TGTGCCAGCAGCCTCACAGGGGCCTATGGCTACACCTTC.

The chain uses TRBV25-1 and TRBJ1-2, with D tentatively TRBD1 (5 bases). The ends were cut back, 1 base at V and 3 bases at J, with 15 bases in the middle. The CDR3 totals 16 residues. The germline CDR1 and CDR2 sequences are MGHDK and SYGVNS. CDR3 nucleotides: TGTGCCAGCAGTGAATCTTGGGTGGCGGGGCACTATGGCTACACCTTC. Its protein product is CASSESWVAGHYGYTF.

J is TRBJ2-1 and V is TRBV10-3, with 8 bases fitting TRBD2. The CDR3 sequence is 15 residues long. The trim removed 3 bases at V and 8 bases at J, leaving 9 bases unmatched. Germline CDR1 ENHRY, CDR2 SYGVKD. The CDR3 DNA reads TGTGCCATCAGTGAACCCGGCGGGAGGATCCATGAGCAGTTCTTC. Its protein product is CAISEPGGRIHEQFF.

This chain uses TRBV10-3 with TRBJ2-7, with 7 positions matching TRBD1. The junction had 3 bases not matched to a gene; V was cut back by 2 bases and J by 2 bases. The CDR3 contains 14 residues. The germline V gene has CDR1 ENHRY and CDR2 SYGVKD. The CDR3 bases are TGTGCCATCAGTGAGCGACAGGGTACCTACGAGCAGTACTTC. It specifies CAISERQGTYEQYF.

The chain has TRBV27 and TRBJ1-2, with D possibly TRBD1 on 6 matching bases. The CDR3 covers 15 residues. Trimming took 4 bases from V and 2 from J, leaving 14 bases between them. CDR1 MNHEY and CDR2 SMNVEV come from the germline V gene (reference sequence). In nucleotides, the CDR3 is TGTGCCAGCAGTTCAACTCCGGACAGAAACTATGGCTACACCTTC. Amino acid sequence: CASSSTPDRNYGYTF.

The V gene is TRBV9, the J gene TRBJ1-5, with TRBD1 matching over 8 bases. The CDR3 extends over 15 amino acids. V dropped 4 bases and J dropped 5; count of bases not matched to a gene: 8. Germline assignment: CDR1 SGDLS and CDR2 YYNGEE. The CDR3 nucleotides read TGTGCCAGCAGCCTCGGACAGGGAAGAGATCAGCCCCAGCATTTT. Encoded protein: CASSLGQGRDQPQHF.